Sequencing of this T cell receptor (beta chain) was carried out in a study of metastatic and nonmetastatic thyroid tumors. Overall study context: Comparison of repertoires was carried out across blood and tumor or nodule tissue from malignant and benign thyroid patients. Notes on the study in general: Significantly greater TCR beta diversity was reportedly found in malignant thyroid tumors than in benign nodules (in blood and tumor).

The sample holds a few counts of this clone. Antigen unknown. Germline and junction disagree at one end, which may indicate a read error. Using MiXCR, TCRdb reanalyzed the PCR reads. The sample lists around 15,000 clones, roughly a quarter occurring once. CDR3 length: 15 residues. Germline loops: CDR1 SGHVS, CDR2 FQNEAQ. Patients had received no treatment of any kind before thyroid surgery. Sequencing used tumor tissue. This TCR came from a female donor with papillary thyroid cancer or a benign thyroid nodule (not recorded which). Some clones in this sample may be carry-over from other donors' samples. This rearrangement joins TRBV7-8 to TRBJ1-2; unclear D gene. The DNA of the CDR3 is TGTGCCAGCAGCTTAGCGATGGGGAACAACTATAGCTACACCTTC. Translating it yields CASSLAMGNNYSYTF.